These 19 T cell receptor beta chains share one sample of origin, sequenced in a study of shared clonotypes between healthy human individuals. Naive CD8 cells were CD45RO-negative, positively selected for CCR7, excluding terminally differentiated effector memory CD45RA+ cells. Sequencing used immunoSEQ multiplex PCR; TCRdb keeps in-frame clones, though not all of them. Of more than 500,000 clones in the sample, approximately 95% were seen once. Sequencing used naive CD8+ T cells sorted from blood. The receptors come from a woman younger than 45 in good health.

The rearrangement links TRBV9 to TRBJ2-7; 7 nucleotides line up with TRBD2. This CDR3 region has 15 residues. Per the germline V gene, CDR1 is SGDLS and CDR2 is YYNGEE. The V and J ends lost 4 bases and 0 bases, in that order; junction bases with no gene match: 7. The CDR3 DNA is TGTGCCAGCAGCCCTAAAGCGGGAAGCTCCTACGAGCAGTACTTC. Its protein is CASSPKAGSSYEQYF.

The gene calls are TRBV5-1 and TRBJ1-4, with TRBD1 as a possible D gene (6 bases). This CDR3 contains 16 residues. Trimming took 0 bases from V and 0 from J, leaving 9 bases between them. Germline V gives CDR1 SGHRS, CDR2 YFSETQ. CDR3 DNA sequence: TGCGCCAGCAGCTTGGGACAGGCTGCAACTAATGAAAAACTGTTTTTT. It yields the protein CASSLGQAATNEKLFF.

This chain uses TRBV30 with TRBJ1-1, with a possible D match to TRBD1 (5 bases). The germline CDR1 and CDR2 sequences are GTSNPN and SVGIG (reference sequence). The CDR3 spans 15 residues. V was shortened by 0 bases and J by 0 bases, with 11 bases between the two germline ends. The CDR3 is CAWSVGDRMNTEAFF. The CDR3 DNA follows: TGTGCCTGGAGTGTTGGAGACAGAATGAACACTGAAGCTTTCTTT.

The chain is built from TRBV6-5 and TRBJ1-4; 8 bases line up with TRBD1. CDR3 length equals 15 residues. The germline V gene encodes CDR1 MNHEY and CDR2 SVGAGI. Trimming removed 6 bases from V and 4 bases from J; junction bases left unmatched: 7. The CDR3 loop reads CASRYGTGHNEKLFF. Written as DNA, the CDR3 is TGTGCCAGCAGATATGGGACAGGACATAATGAAAAACTGTTTTTT.

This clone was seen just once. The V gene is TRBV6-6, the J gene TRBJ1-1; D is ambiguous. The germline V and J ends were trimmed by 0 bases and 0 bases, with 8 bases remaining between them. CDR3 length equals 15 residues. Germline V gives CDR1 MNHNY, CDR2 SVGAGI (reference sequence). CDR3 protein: CASSYSPGLNTEAFF. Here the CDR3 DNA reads TGTGCCAGCAGTTACTCCCCAGGATTGAACACTGAAGCTTTCTTT.

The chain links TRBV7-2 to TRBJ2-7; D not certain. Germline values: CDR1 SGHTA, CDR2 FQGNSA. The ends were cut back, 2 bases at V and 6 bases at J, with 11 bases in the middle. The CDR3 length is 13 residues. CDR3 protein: CASSLNLPSEQYF. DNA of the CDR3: TGTGCCAGCAGCTTAAACCTGCCTTCCGAGCAGTACTTC.

CDR3 residues: CASSFTENGLDTQYF. In DNA form, the CDR3 reads TGTGCCAGCAGCTTCACAGAGAACGGACTAGATACGCAGTATTTT. The chain links TRBV5-5 to TRBJ2-3, with D possibly matching TRBD2 (5 bases). The V gene's germline CDR1 is SGHKS and CDR2 YYEKEE (reference sequence). The CDR3 has 15 amino acids. Trimming left V 2 bases short and J 5 bases short, with 15 bases between.

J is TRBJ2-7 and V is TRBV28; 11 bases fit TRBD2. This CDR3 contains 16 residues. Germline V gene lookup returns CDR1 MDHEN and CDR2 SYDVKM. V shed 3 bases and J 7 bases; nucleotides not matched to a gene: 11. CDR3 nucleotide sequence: TGTGCCAGCAGTTTCGGGACTAGCGGAGCCATGGGGGAGCAGTACTTC. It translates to CASSFGTSGAMGEQYF.

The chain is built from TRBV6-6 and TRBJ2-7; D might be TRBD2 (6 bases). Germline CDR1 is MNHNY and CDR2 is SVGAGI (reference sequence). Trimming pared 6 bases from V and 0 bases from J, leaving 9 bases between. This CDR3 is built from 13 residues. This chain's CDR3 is CASRRDSSYEQYF. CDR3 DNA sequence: TGTGCCAGCAGGCGGGATAGCTCCTACGAGCAGTACTTC.

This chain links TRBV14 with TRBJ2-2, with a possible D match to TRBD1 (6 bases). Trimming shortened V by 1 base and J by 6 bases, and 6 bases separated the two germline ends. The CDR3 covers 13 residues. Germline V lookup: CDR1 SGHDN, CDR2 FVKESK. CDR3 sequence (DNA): TGTGCCAGCAGCCAAGCAGGGGCCGGGGAGCTGTTTTTT. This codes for CASSQAGAGELFF.

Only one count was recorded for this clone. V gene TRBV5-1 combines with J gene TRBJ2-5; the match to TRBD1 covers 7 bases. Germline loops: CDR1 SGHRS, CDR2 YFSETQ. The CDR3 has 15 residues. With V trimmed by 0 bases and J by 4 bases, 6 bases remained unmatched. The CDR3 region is CASSLDRGSPETQYF. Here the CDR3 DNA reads TGCGCCAGCAGCTTGGACAGGGGATCGCCAGAGACCCAGTACTTC.

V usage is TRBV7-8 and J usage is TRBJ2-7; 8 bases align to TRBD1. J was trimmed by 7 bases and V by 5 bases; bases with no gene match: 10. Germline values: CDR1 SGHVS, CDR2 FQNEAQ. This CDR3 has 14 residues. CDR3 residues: CASSTGGWGAEQYF. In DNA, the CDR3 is TGTGCCAGCAGCACAGGGGGATGGGGGGCTGAGCAGTACTTC. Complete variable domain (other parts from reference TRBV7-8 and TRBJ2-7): GAGVSQSPRYKVAKRGQDVALRCDPISGHVSLFWYQQALGQGPEFLTYFQNEAQLDKSGLPSDRFFAERPEGSVSTLKIQRTQQEDSAVYLCASSTGGWGAEQYFGPGTRLTVT.

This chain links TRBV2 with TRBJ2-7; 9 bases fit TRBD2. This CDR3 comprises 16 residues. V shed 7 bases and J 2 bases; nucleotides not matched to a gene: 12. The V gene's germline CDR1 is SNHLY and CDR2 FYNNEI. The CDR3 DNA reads TGTGCCAGCACCGAATGGAGAGCGGGAGGAGCCTACGAGCAGTACTTC. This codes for CASTEWRAGGAYEQYF.

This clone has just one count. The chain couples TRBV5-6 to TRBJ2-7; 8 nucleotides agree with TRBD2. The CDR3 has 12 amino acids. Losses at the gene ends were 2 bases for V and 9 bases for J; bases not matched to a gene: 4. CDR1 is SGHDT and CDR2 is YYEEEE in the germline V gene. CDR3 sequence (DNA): TGTGCCAGCAGCTTTAGCGGGACGACGCAGTACTTC. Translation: CASSFSGTTQYF. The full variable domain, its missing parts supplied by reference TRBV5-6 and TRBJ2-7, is DAGVTQSPTHLIKTRGQQVTLRCSPKSGHDTVSWYQQALGQGPQFIFQYYEEEERQRGNFPDRFSGHQFPNYSSELNVNALLLGDSALYLCASSFSGTTQYFGPGTRLTVT.

The CDR3 sequence is CASSVGPGHTYEQYF. The DNA for the CDR3 is TGTGCCAGCAGCGTAGGTCCGGGACATACCTACGAGCAGTACTTC. This rearrangement joins TRBV9 to TRBJ2-7, with D perhaps TRBD1 (6 bases). CDR3 size: 15 residues. Per germline, CDR1 SGDLS and CDR2 YYNGEE. The ends were cut back, 0 bases at V and 2 bases at J, with 12 bases in the middle. The whole variable domain, filled in from reference TRBV9 and TRBJ2-7, reads DSGVTQTPKHLITATGQRVTLRCSPRSGDLSVYWYQQSLDQGLQFLIQYYNGEERAKGNILERFSAQQFPDLHSELNLSSLELGDSALYFCASSVGPGHTYEQYFGPGTRLTVT.

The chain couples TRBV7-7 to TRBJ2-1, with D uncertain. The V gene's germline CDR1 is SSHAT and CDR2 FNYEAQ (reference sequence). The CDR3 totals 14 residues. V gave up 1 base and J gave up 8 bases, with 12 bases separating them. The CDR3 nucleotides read TGTGCCAGCAGCTTAGGTATAGGGTACTATGAGCAGTTCTTC. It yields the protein CASSLGIGYYEQFF.

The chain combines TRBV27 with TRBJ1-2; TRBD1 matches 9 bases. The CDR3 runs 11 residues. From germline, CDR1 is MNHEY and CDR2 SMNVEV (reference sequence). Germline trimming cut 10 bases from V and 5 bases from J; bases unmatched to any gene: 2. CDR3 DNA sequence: TGTGCCACCGGGACAGGGTATGGCTACACCTTC. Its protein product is CATGTGYGYTF.

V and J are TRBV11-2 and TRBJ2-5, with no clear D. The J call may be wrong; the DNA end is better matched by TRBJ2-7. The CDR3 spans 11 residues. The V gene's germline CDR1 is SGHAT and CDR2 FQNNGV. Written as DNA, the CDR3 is TGTGCCAGCAGGTCTATCTACGAGCAGTACTTC. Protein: CASRSIYEQYF.

CDR3 in DNA: TGTGCCAGTAGTATCGAACCCCTTTCCTACAATGAGCAGTTCTTC. Protein: CASSIEPLSYNEQFF. The V and J genes are TRBV19 and TRBJ2-1; no clear D gene. V lost 3 bases and J lost 1, with 10 bases in between. This CDR3 region has 15 residues. Germline V gene sequence: CDR1 LNHDA, CDR2 SQIVND (reference sequence).